The sequence of this T cell receptor (beta chain) was determined in a study of T cell changes during pregnancy in multiple sclerosis. In germline, CDR1 is SGDLS, CDR2 YYNGEE. Trimming pared 3 bases from V and 6 bases from J, leaving 16 bases between. This CDR3 region has 15 residues. Sequenced by immunoSEQ multiplex PCR; TCRdb stores in-frame clones only, minus some. The sample carries 91,000 or so clones, over 85% recorded once. This sample comprised peripheral blood, obtained after pregnancy. The rearrangement joins TRBV9 to TRBJ2-1; D might be TRBD2 (6 bases). The receptor was derived from a female donor with multiple sclerosis, enrolled in a pregnancy study. The CDR3 nucleotides are TGTGCCAGCAGCGCAGGACTATTTGATGGCAATGAGCAGTTCTTC. Its protein product is CASSAGLFDGNEQFF.